The next 31 T cell receptor beta chains were all read from a single sample in a study of blood T cells in healthy people across ages. Combining a sample-barcoded 5' primer with a J-beta primer mix, a second PCR ran for 7 to 11 cycles. TCRdb re-called the 5' RACE reads through MiXCR, storing one row per CDR3 protein. The sample includes about 1,400,000 distinct CDR3 sequences, around 59% of them seen just once. The sequencing sample was made of blood. All receptors come from a man between 18 and 35 years old in good health.

V usage is TRBV29-1 and J usage is TRBJ2-7; 7 bases are a match to TRBD1. Germline values: CDR1 SQVTM, CDR2 ANQGSEA. The ends lost 7 bases at V and 2 bases at J; junction bases unmatched: 8. The CDR3 sequence is 13 residues long. The CDR3: CSAFGTAAYEQYF. CDR3 in DNA: TGCAGCGCGTTCGGGACAGCCGCCTACGAGCAGTACTTC.

The CDR3 region has the DNA TGCGCCAGCAGTGAGACAGGGAACACGGGAGAGACCCAGTACTTC. The encoded protein is CASSETGNTGETQYF. This chain connects TRBV4-1 to TRBJ2-5; 7 nucleotides agree with TRBD1. This CDR3 spans 15 amino acids. V trimming: 6 bases; J trimming: 4 bases; junction bases outside the gene matches: 11. Germline loops: CDR1 MGHRA, CDR2 YSYEKL.

Only a few counts were recorded for this clonotype. The V and J genes are TRBV24-1 and TRBJ2-1; no clear D gene. Germline-derived CDR1 and CDR2 are KGHDR and SFDVKD. V was cut by 9 bases and J by 8 bases, with 16 bases left in between. CDR3 length equals 13 residues. The CDR3 DNA reads TGTGCCACCGGAACGGGCCTCAAGGATGAGCAGTTCTTC. Its translation is CATGTGLKDEQFF.

This clonotype showed up just a few times. J is TRBJ2-3 and V is TRBV3-1; D is perhaps TRBD2 (5 bases). The CDR3 is 14 residues long. Germline CDR1 is LGHDT and CDR2 is YNNKEL (reference sequence). V was cut by 4 bases and J by 7 bases, with 15 bases left in between. The CDR3 spells CASSPRTGSNTQYF. In DNA form, the CDR3 reads TGTGCCAGCAGCCCACGGACGGGGTCGAATACGCAGTATTTT.

This chain links TRBV29-1 with TRBJ2-1; TRBD2 agrees at 8 bases. The V segment lost 3 bases and the J segment 5 bases; nucleotides outside the gene matches: 3. This CDR3 has 13 residues. Germline V gene data show CDR1 as SQVTM and CDR2 as ANQGSEA. Here the CDR3 DNA reads TGCAGCGTTGATAGCGGGAATAACAATGAGCAGTTCTTC. Protein: CSVDSGNNNEQFF.

This sequence joins TRBV7-2 and TRBJ2-2; D is perhaps TRBD1 (6 bases). Trimming shortened V by 0 bases and J by 0 bases, and 8 bases separated the two germline ends. Per the germline V gene, CDR1 is SGHTA and CDR2 is FQGNSA. The CDR3 loop spans 16 amino acids. CDR3 sequence reads: CASSLAGQANTGELFF. The DNA of the CDR3 is TGTGCCAGCAGCTTAGCGGGACAAGCGAACACCGGGGAGCTGTTTTTT. The full variable domain, its missing parts supplied by reference TRBV7-2 and TRBJ2-2, is GAGVSQSPSNKVTEKGKDVELRCDPISGHTALYWYRQSLGQGLEFLIYFQGNSAPDKSGLPSDRFSAERTGGSVSTLTIQRTQQEDSAVYLCASSLAGQANTGELFFGEGSRLTVL.

The chain uses TRBV7-9 and TRBJ2-1; the D is unclear. Trimming pared 4 bases from V and 1 base from J, leaving 8 bases between. Germline CDR1 is SEHNR and CDR2 is FQNEAQ (reference sequence). The length of the CDR3 is 14 residues. For the CDR3, the DNA is TGTGCCAGCAGCTCCGGGTGGTCCTACAATGAGCAGTTCTTC. This gives the protein CASSSGWSYNEQFF. Complete variable domain (other parts from reference TRBV7-9 and TRBJ2-1): DTGVSQNPRHKITKRGQNVTFRCDPISEHNRLYWYRQTLGQGPEFLTYFQNEAQLEKSRLLSDRFSAERPKGSFSTLEIQRTEQGDSAMYLCASSSGWSYNEQFFGPGTRLTVL.

The rearrangement links TRBV29-1 to TRBJ2-1, with 9 nucleotides matching TRBD1. Trimming cost V 2 bases and J 6 bases; bases outside gene matches: 17. Germline lookup yields CDR1 SQVTM and CDR2 ANQGSEA. The CDR3 length is 18 residues. The CDR3 loop is CSVEPTPTGTGWINEQFF. In DNA form, the CDR3 reads TGCAGCGTTGAACCAACACCAACCGGGACAGGGTGGATCAATGAGCAGTTCTTC.

Only a few counts were recorded for this clonotype. This chain's CDR3 is CASSLGGGLPETQYF. The CDR3 region has the DNA TGTGCCAGCAGTTTAGGCGGGGGGCTTCCAGAGACCCAGTACTTC. V and J are TRBV27 and TRBJ2-5, with 8 bases aligning to TRBD2. The CDR3 contains 15 residues. V dropped 2 bases and J dropped 4; count of bases not matched to a gene: 6. The germline V gene encodes CDR1 MNHEY and CDR2 SMNVEV (reference sequence).

The genes are TRBV4-1 and TRBJ1-4; 7 bases align to TRBD1. The J segment lost 6 bases and the V segment lost 4 bases, leaving 17 bases of the junction unmatched. The germline V gene encodes CDR1 MGHRA and CDR2 YSYEKL. The CDR3 length is 18 residues. The CDR3 protein is CASSRGSGQAVDYEKLFF. The CDR3 DNA reads as TGCGCCAGCAGCCGAGGGAGTGGACAGGCGGTGGATTATGAAAAACTGTTTTTT.

There are a few counts of this clonotype. In DNA, the CDR3 is TGTGCCACCAGCATCAGTAATTCCTACGAGCAGTACTTC. Its translation: CATSISNSYEQYF. The gene calls are TRBV15 and TRBJ2-7; D gene unclear. The germline V and J ends were trimmed by 4 bases and 1 base, with 8 bases remaining between them. This CDR3 spans 13 amino acids. Looked up from germline, CDR1 is LNHNV and CDR2 is YYDKDF (reference sequence).

The chain is built from TRBV6-1 and TRBJ2-1; D uncertain. This CDR3 is built from 12 residues. The germline gives CDR1 MNHNS, CDR2 SASEGT. Deletions cut 2 bases from V and 8 bases from J, with 7 bases between. CDR3 sequence: CASSEIAYEQFF. CDR3 DNA: TGTGCCAGCAGTGAAATTGCATATGAGCAGTTCTTC.

On this clonotype itself: No conserved phenylalanine or tryptophan ends this CDR3, so it is likely a read error. This chain connects TRBV5-1 to TRBJ2-4; tentative D call: TRBD1 (6 bases). CDR1 and CDR2 (germline): SGHRS, YFSETQ. V was trimmed by 4 bases and J by 7 bases, leaving 12 bases between them. The CDR3 runs 13 residues. The CDR3 here is CASSLQGTNIQYL. The CDR3 DNA reads as TGCGCCAGCAGCCTACAGGGAACTAACATTCAGTACTTG.

This clonotype was seen ten or more times. The V gene is TRBV20-1, the J gene TRBJ1-5; TRBD1 matches 7 bases. The junction had 23 bases not matched to a gene; V was cut back by 4 bases and J by 5 bases. The germline V gene has CDR1 DFQATT and CDR2 SNEGSKA (reference sequence). The CDR3 is 19 amino acids. DNA of the CDR3: TGCAGTGCTATCGCCCCTACAGCAGGGGGGCTGATATTTGATCAGCCCCAGCATTTT. Protein: CSAIAPTAGGLIFDQPQHF.

The chain is built from TRBV20-1 and TRBJ1-2; 7 bases line up with TRBD1. CDR3 length: 13 residues. CDR1 is DFQATT and CDR2 is SNEGSKA in the germline V gene (reference sequence). Trimming cost V 4 bases and J 2 bases; bases outside gene matches: 4. CDR3 residues: CSAMTGFNYGYTF. In nucleotides, the CDR3 is TGCAGTGCTATGACAGGGTTCAACTATGGCTACACCTTC.

The J gene is TRBJ1-2, the V gene TRBV29-1, with 8 nucleotides matching TRBD1. In germline, CDR1 is SQVTM, CDR2 ANQGSEA. The CDR3 has 12 amino acids. Unmatched junction bases numbered 8, after V lost 7 bases and J lost 7 bases. The CDR3 is CSDRQGSSGYTF. The CDR3 DNA follows: TGCAGCGATCGACAGGGGAGCAGTGGCTACACCTTC.

This chain uses TRBV29-1 with TRBJ2-7; D may be TRBD2 (5 bases). The V end lost 0 bases, the J end lost 1 base, and 13 bases lay between the germline ends. CDR1 SQVTM and CDR2 ANQGSEA come from the germline V gene. This CDR3 is built from 15 residues. Written as DNA, the CDR3 is TGCAGCGTTGAAGATGCGGGTTCTGGGTCCTACGAGCAGTACTTC. This sequence encodes CSVEDAGSGSYEQYF.

The chain employs TRBV5-1 and TRBJ2-7; D remains unclear. The CDR3 covers 16 residues. In germline, CDR1 is SGHRS, CDR2 YFSETQ. V lost 1 base, J lost 0 bases, and 14 bases lay in between. CDR3 region: CASSLTLRTSSYEQYF. CDR3 coding DNA: TGCGCCAGCAGCTTGACGTTGAGAACGTCCTCCTACGAGCAGTACTTC.

This clonotype was counted between two and nine times. The chain links TRBV7-2 to TRBJ2-6, with TRBD2 identical over 7 bases. Germline V gives CDR1 SGHTA, CDR2 FQGNSA. Trimming took 2 bases from V and 2 from J; bases not matched to a gene: 3. There are 16 residues in the CDR3. This CDR3 is CASSLKAGAGANVLTF. CDR3 DNA sequence: TGTGCCAGCAGCTTAAAGGCGGGGGCTGGGGCCAACGTCCTGACTTTC.

A single count supports this clonotype. The V call is TRBV10-3, the J call TRBJ1-3, with 7 nucleotides matching TRBD1. The CDR3 consists of 17 residues. CDR1 is ENHRY, CDR2 SYGVKD, per germline. Trimming took 7 bases from V and 0 from J; bases not matched to a gene: 12. CDR3 sequence reads: CAITGSAGTDSGNTIYF. The CDR3 DNA reads as TGTGCCATCACCGGTAGCGCCGGGACAGACTCTGGAAACACCATATATTTT.

The chain uses TRBV3-1 and TRBJ2-5, with D possibly TRBD1 on 6 matching bases. The CDR3 contains 16 residues. Trimming cost V 1 base and J 4 bases, with 16 bases left between them. The germline V gene encodes CDR1 LGHDT and CDR2 YNNKEL (reference sequence). The CDR3 loop reads CASSQVRLGQLETQYF. The CDR3 coding sequence is TGTGCCAGCAGCCAAGTGAGGCTTGGACAGTTAGAGACCCAGTACTTC.

The chain carries TRBV28 and TRBJ2-2, with 9 bases aligning to TRBD2. CDR3 size: 17 residues. The V segment lost 0 bases and the J segment 1 base; nucleotides outside the gene matches: 3. Germline CDR1 and CDR2: MDHEN and SYDVKM. Written as DNA, the CDR3 is TGTGCCAGCAGTTTATGGTCTAGCGGGGTGAACACCGGGGAGCTGTTTTTT. This encodes CASSLWSSGVNTGELFF.

This chain joins TRBV12-5 and TRBJ2-1, with 9 nucleotides matching TRBD2. The V gene's germline CDR1 is LGHNT and CDR2 FRNRAP. The CDR3 length is 17 residues. Unmatched junction bases numbered 9, after V lost 4 bases and J lost 2 bases. CDR3 nucleotide sequence: TGTGCTAGTGGTTATAATGAGTTAGCGGGGGCCTACAATGAGCAGTTCTTC. It encodes CASGYNELAGAYNEQFF.

The gene calls are TRBV30 and TRBJ2-3, with D possibly matching TRBD2 (5 bases). CDR3 length: 14 amino acids. Trimming took off 4 bases at V and 2 bases at J, with 13 bases between the two ends. CDR1 GTSNPN and CDR2 SVGIG come from the germline V gene (reference sequence). The CDR3 is CAWTRATHTDTQYF. The CDR3 coding sequence is TGTGCCTGGACGAGGGCCACCCACACAGATACGCAGTATTTT.

CDR3 region: CASSRTEIYEQYF. CDR3 bases: TGTGCCAGCTCTCGTACAGAGATCTACGAGCAGTACTTC. The chain is built from TRBV12-3 or TRBV12-4 and TRBJ2-7; D is ambiguous. The CDR3 is 13 amino acids. Trimming removed 8 bases from V and 3 bases from J, with 14 bases in between.

The V gene is TRBV15, the J gene TRBJ1-5, with 8 bases identical to TRBD1. The CDR3 spans 15 residues. Germline trimming cut 5 bases from V and 5 bases from J; bases unmatched to any gene: 8. The germline gives CDR1 LNHNV, CDR2 YYDKDF (reference sequence). The CDR3 spells CATSGDRGDDQPQHF. CDR3 bases: TGTGCCACCAGCGGTGACAGGGGCGACGATCAGCCCCAGCATTTT.

CDR3 sequence reads: CASSQERGNYNEQFF. For the CDR3, the DNA is TGTGCCAGCAGCCAAGAGCGCGGGAATTACAATGAGCAGTTCTTC. V and J are TRBV4-2 and TRBJ2-1; TRBD2 is a possible D gene (6 bases). Germline V gene sequence: CDR1 LGHNA, CDR2 YNFKEQ. With 0 bases removed from V and 4 bases from J, the gap between germline ends came to 10 bases. The CDR3 covers 15 residues.

This clonotype turned up a few times. The chain uses TRBV7-9 and TRBJ2-7; TRBD1 matches 7 bases. The J segment lost 1 base and the V segment lost 5 bases, leaving 14 bases of the junction unmatched. Per germline, CDR1 SEHNR and CDR2 FQNEAQ (reference sequence). This CDR3 is built from 17 residues. The CDR3 DNA reads as TGTGCCAGCAGCGGTTCCTTTACCGGGACAGAGTCCTACGAGCAGTACTTC. It yields the protein CASSGSFTGTESYEQYF.

Concerning this clonotype: An end of the junction differs from the germline gene, which may be a read error. The chain recombines TRBV7-2 with TRBJ2-1, with D perhaps TRBD1 (5 bases). Germline V CDR1 and CDR2: SGHTA, FQGNSA. The CDR3 extends over 12 amino acids. The CDR3 protein is CASSQGLREQFF. In DNA form, the CDR3 reads TGCGCCAGCAGTCAGGGCCTGAGGGAGCAGTTCTTC.

The V gene is TRBV7-2, the J gene TRBJ2-4; D call uncertain. TRBJ2-5 explains the end of the DNA better; the J call may be wrong. Germline V gene data show CDR1 as SGHTA and CDR2 as FQGNSA. The CDR3 is 15 amino acids. Here the CDR3 DNA reads TGTGCCAGCAGCTTAGTCCGCCTAGGTACGGAGACCCAGTACTTC. Translation: CASSLVRLGTETQYF.

V gene TRBV9 combines with J gene TRBJ2-3; D gene ambiguous. CDR1 and CDR2 from the germline V gene are SGDLS and YYNGEE. The CDR3 covers 14 residues. The V end was cut by 4 bases, the J end by 6 bases, with 15 bases between. The CDR3 region is CASSHDPDGDTQYF. The CDR3 DNA follows: TGTGCCAGCAGCCACGACCCGGACGGGGATACGCAGTATTTT. The whole variable domain, filled in from reference TRBV9 and TRBJ2-3, reads DSGVTQTPKHLITATGQRVTLRCSPRSGDLSVYWYQQSLDQGLQFLIQYYNGEERAKGNILERFSAQQFPDLHSELNLSSLELGDSALYFCASSHDPDGDTQYFGPGTRLTVL.